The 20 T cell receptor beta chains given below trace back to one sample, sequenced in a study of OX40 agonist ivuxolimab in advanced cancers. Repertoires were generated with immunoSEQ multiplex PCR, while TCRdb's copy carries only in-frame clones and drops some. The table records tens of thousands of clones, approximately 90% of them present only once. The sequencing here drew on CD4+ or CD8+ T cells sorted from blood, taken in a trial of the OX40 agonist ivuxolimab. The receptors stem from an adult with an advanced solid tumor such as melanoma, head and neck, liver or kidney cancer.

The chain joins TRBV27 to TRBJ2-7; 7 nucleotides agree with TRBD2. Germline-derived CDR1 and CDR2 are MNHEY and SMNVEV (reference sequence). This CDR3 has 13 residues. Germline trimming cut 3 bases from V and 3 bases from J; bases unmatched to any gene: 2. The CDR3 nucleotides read TGTGCCAGCAGTTTGTCGGGGGGCTACGAGCAGTACTTC. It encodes CASSLSGGYEQYF.

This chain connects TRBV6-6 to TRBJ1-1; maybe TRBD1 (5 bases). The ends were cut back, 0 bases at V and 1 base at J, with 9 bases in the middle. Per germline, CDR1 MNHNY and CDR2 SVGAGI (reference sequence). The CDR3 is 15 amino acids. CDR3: CASSYSGGRNTEAFF. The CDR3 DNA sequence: TGTGCCAGCAGTTACTCCGGGGGTAGGAACACTGAAGCTTTCTTT.

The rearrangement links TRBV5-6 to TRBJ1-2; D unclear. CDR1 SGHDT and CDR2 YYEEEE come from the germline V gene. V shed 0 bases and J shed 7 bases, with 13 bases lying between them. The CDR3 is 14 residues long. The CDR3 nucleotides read TGTGCCAGCAGCTTGGGGGATCTCTGGGGTGGCTACACCTTC. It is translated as CASSLGDLWGGYTF.

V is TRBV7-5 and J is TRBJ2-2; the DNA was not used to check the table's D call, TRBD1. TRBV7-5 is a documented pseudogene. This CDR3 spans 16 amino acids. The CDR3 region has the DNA TGTGTCAGAAGCTTAAAGCAGGGGGAGGACACCGGGGAGCTGTTTTTT. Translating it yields CVRSLKQGEDTGELFF.

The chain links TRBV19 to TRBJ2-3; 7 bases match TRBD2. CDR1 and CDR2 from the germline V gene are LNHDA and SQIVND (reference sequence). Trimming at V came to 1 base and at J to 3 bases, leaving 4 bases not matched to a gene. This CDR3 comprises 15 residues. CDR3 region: CASSIGRGLTDTQYF. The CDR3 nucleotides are TGTGCCAGTAGTATAGGGCGGGGGTTAACAGATACGCAGTATTTT.

CDR3 in amino acids: CASSSTLNTEAFF. The CDR3 DNA reads as TGTGCCAGCAGTTCGACACTGAACACTGAAGCTTTCTTT. V and J are TRBV27 and TRBJ1-1; D gene ambiguous. Germline V lookup: CDR1 MNHEY, CDR2 SMNVEV (reference sequence). The ends were cut back, 4 bases at V and 0 bases at J, with 6 bases in the middle. CDR3 length: 13 amino acids.

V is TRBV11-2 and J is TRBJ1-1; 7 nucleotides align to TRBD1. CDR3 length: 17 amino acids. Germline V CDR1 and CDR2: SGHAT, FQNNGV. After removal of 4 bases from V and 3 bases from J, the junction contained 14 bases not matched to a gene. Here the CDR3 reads CASSYSPTGAGYTEAFF. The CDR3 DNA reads TGTGCCAGCAGCTACTCCCCCACAGGGGCGGGGTACACTGAAGCTTTCTTT.

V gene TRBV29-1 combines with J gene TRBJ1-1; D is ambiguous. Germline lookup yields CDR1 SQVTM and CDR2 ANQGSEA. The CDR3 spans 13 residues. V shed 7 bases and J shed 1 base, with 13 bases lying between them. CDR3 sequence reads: CSAPAGQNTEAFF. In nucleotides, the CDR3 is TGCAGCGCCCCGGCGGGTCAGAACACTGAAGCTTTCTTT.

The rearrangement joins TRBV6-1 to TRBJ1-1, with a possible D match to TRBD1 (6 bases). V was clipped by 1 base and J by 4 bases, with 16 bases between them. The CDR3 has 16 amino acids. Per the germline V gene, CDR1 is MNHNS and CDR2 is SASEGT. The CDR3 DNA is TGTGCCAGCAGTGAAGGGGGACACCGTGTGGGCACTGAAGCTTTCTTT. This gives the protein CASSEGGHRVGTEAFF.

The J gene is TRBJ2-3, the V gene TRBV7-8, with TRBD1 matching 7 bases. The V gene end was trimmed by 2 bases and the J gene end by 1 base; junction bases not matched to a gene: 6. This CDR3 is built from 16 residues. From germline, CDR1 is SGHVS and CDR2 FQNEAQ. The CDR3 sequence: CASSLRGPDGTDTQYF. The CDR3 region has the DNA TGTGCCAGCAGCTTAAGGGGGCCCGACGGCACAGATACGCAGTATTTT.

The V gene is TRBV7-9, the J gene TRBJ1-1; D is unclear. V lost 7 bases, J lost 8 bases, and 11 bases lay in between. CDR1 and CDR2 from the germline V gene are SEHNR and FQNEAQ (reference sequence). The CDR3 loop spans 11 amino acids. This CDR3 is CASTITREAFF. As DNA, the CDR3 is TGTGCCAGCACCATAACTCGGGAAGCTTTCTTT. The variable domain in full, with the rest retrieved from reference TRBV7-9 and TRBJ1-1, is DTGVSQNPRHKITKRGQNVTFRCDPISEHNRLYWYRQTLGQGPEFLTYFQNEAQLEKSRLLSDRFSAERPKGSFSTLEIQRTEQGDSAMYLCASTITREAFFGQGTRLTVV.

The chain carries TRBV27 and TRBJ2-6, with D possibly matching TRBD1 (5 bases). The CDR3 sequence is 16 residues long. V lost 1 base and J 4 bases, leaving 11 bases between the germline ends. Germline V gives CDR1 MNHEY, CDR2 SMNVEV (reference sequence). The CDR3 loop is CASSLYSGSGANVLTF. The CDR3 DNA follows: TGTGCCAGCAGTTTATACTCAGGGTCCGGGGCCAACGTCCTGACTTTC.

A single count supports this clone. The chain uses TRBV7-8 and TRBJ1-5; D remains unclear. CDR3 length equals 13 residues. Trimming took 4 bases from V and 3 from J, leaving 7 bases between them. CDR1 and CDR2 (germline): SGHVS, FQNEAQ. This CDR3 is CASSWDVNQPQHF. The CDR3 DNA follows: TGTGCCAGCAGCTGGGATGTCAATCAGCCCCAGCATTTT.

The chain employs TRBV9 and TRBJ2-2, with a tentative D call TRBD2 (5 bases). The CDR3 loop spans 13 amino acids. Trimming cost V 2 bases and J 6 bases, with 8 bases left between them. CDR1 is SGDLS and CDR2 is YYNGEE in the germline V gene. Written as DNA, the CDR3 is TGTGCCAGCAGCGTCGAGAGGGCCGGGGAGCTGTTTTTT. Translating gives CASSVERAGELFF.

CDR3 nucleotides: TGTGCCAGCAGTTCTAGCGGGGGCCCGTACAATGAGCAGTTCTTC. This encodes CASSSSGGPYNEQFF. This chain links TRBV5-6 with TRBJ2-1, with 10 positions matching TRBD2. Germline V gene lookup returns CDR1 SGHDT and CDR2 YYEEEE. Losses at the gene ends were 5 bases for V and 4 bases for J; bases not matched to a gene: 6. This CDR3 has 15 amino acids.

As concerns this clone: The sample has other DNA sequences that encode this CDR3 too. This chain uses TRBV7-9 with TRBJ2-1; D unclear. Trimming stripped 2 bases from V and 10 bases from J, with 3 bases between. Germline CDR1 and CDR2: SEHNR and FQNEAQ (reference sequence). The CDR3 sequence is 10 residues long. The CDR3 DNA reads TGTGCCAGCAGCTTAACAGAGCAGTTCTTC. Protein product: CASSLTEQFF. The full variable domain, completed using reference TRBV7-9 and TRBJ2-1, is DTGVSQNPRHKITKRGQNVTFRCDPISEHNRLYWYRQTLGQGPEFLTYFQNEAQLEKSRLLSDRFSAERPKGSFSTLEIQRTEQGDSAMYLCASSLTEQFFGPGTRLTVL.

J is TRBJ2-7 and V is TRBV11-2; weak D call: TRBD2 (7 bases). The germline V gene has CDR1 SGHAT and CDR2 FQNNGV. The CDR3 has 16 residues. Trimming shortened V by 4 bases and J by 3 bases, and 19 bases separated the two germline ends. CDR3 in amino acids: CASSSMTAGGLYEQYF. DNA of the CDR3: TGTGCCAGCAGCTCGATGACAGCCGGGGGGCTCTACGAGCAGTACTTC.

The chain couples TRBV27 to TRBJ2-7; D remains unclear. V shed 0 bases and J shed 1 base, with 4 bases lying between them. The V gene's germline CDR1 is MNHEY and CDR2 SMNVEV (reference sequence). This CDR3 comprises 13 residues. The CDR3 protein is CASSLSVSYEQYF. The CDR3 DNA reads TGTGCCAGCAGTTTATCGGTGTCCTACGAGCAGTACTTC.

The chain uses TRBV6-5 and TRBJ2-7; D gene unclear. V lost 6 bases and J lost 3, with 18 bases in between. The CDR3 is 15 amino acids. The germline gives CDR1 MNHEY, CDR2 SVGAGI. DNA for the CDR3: TGTGCCAGCAGCAGAGAACCCGGGTCACTCTACGAGCAGTACTTC. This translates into CASSREPGSLYEQYF.

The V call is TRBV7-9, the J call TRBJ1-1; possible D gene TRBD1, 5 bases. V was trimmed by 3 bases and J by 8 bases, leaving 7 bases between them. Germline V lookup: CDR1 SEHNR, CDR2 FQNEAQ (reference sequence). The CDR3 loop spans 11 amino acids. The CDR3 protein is CASSFGGEAFF. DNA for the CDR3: TGTGCCAGCAGCTTCGGGGGGGAAGCTTTCTTT.